This TCR beta chain is drawn from a study of technical replicates of blood from several donors. This clone has only a few counts. Assay used: immunoSEQ multiplex PCR; TCRdb lists only in-frame clones, some missing. The sample has some 64,000 clones; about 92% are singletons. CDR3 length equals 14 residues. The trim removed 4 bases at V and 6 bases at J, leaving 9 bases unmatched. Germline-derived CDR1 and CDR2 are SGHRS and YFSETQ. The clonotype was recovered from a human donor in good health. Some clones in this sample may be carry-over from other donors' samples. The sequencing input was PBMCs. J is TRBJ1-2 and V is TRBV5-1, with TRBD1 matching over 7 bases. In DNA form, the CDR3 reads TGCGCCAGCAGCGCCTGGACAGGAGGAAATGGCTACACCTTC. Translation: CASSAWTGGNGYTF.